This entry describes one T cell receptor (beta chain). Its specificity is not known. Some clones are missing from TCRdb's copy, which holds only in-frame ones; the method was immunoSEQ multiplex PCR. The table shows roughly 66,000 clones, with around four fifths occurring only once. The data were taken from a study of T cell responses to AZD1222 COVID-19 vaccine. The study, taken as a whole, reports: Spike-spanning, vaccine-associated CD4 TCRs were dominant at 160-218 and 743-854. The number of AZD1222 recipients seropositive at baseline was only five or six. Spike-specific TCR depth and breadth grew after two AZD1222 doses. Females made up more of the donors, who were largely white British, and clonal diversity may have come out too low.

The receptor comes from an adult in good health. Sequenced here: peripheral blood, sampled on day 0 of AZD1222 vaccination.

The chain's CDR3 is CASSPEGSADTQYF. The CDR3 region has the DNA TGTGCCAGCAGCCCTGAGGGGTCCGCGGATACGCAGTATTTT. The V and J genes are TRBV9 and TRBJ2-3; D is possibly TRBD1 or TRBD2 (5 bases each). The V end was cut by 4 bases, the J end by 6 bases, with 15 bases between. Germline CDR1 and CDR2: SGDLS and YYNGEE. CDR3 length: 14 residues.